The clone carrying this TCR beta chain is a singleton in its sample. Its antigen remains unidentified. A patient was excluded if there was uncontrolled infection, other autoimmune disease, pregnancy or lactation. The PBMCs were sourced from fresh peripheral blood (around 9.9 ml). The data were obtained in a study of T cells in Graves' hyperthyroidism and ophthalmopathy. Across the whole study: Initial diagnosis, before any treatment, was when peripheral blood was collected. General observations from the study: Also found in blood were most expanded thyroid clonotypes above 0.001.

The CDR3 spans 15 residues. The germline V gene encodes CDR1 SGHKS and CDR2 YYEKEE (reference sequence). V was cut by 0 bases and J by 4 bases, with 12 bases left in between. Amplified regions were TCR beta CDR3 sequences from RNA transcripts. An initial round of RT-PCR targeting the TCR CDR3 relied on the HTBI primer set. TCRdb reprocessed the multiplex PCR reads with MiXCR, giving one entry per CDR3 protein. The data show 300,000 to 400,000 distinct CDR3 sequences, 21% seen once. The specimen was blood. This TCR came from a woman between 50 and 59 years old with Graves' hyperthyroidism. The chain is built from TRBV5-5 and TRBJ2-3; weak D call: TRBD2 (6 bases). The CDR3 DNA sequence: TGTGCCAGCAGCTTGGGGTTCACGGGAGCAGATACGCAGTATTTT. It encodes CASSLGFTGADTQYF.